The sequence of this TCR beta chain was determined in a study of spatial heterogeneity in lung cancer. Every cDNA TCR molecule received its own unique molecular identifier. TCRdb independently ran MiXCR on the 5' RACE reads; one entry per CDR3 protein. The data contain about 45,000 distinct CDR3 sequences, about 22% of them singletons. Time point specified: blood at routine non-recurrence follow-up after resection. This CDR3 spans 17 amino acids. CDR1 and CDR2 from the germline V gene are LGHDT and YNNKEL (reference sequence). The trim removed 4 bases at V and 6 bases at J, leaving 11 bases unmatched.

Source: PBMCs, taken at follow-up. This TCR derives from a female donor with early-stage non-small cell lung cancer. This chain links TRBV3-1 with TRBJ2-2, with TRBD2 matching over 10 bases. In DNA form, the CDR3 reads TGTGCCAGCAGCCGCCTAAGCGGGGGGGCGGTATCCGGGGAGCTGTTTTTT. This encodes CASSRLSGGAVSGELFF.